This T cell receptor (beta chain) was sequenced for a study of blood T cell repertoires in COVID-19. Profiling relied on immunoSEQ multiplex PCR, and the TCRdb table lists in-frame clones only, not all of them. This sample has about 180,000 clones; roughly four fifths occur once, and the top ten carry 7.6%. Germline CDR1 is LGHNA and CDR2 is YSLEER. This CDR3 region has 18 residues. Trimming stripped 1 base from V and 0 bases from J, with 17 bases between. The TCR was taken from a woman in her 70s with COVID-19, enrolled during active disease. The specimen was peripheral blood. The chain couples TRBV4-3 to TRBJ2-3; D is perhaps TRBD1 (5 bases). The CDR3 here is CASSQAPPDSVSTDTQYF. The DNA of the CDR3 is TGCGCCAGCAGCCAAGCTCCCCCTGACAGCGTTAGCACAGATACGCAGTATTTT.